The present T cell receptor (beta chain) was sequenced within a study of CD4 T cells in relation to SARS-CoV-2 and coronaviruses. Study-level information: After roughly 9 days of antigen culture, PBMC TCR beta CDR3s were sequenced.

V lost 7 bases, J lost 1 base, and 12 bases lay in between. The CDR3 totals 13 residues. CDR1 is SGHKS and CDR2 is YYEKEE in the germline V gene (reference sequence). A word on this clone: The antigen remains unidentified.

The data were produced by immunoSEQ multiplex PCR, yet TCRdb's version contains in-frame clones alone and is incomplete. The sample includes approximately 30,000 clones, just under 75% of them seen just once. Unexposed donor CD4+ T cells date from about 2011-2019, before the COVID-19 pandemic. Isolation of CD4+ T cells took place after around eleven days in culture. Overall study findings and caveats: In around 67% of donors, memory CD4+ clonotypes crossrecognized SARS-CoV-2 and at least one common cold coronavirus spike.

This chain joins TRBV5-5 and TRBJ2-7; possible D gene TRBD1, 6 bases. The TCR sequence derives from a human donor in good health. Sample: CD4+ T cells from PBMCs, cultured in vitro. The CDR3 here is CASRQGPSYEQYF. CDR3 DNA sequence: TGTGCCAGCCGGCAGGGGCCTTCCTACGAGCAGTACTTC.